The sequence of this T cell receptor beta chain was determined in a study of T cell clones after liver transplantation. The wider study: A pre-transplant mixed lymphocyte reaction with TCRbeta sequencing defined graft-donor-reactive clones followed in post-transplant blood. HCV positivity affected three of eight recipients; the rest lacked autoimmune or viral indications. General study points: Post-transplant time points were not standardized, so conclusions are preliminary. Graft donor-reactive T cells possibly entered the graft instead of undergoing deletion.

This clone was counted once. Antigen unknown. Profiled with immunoSEQ multiplex PCR; TCRdb holds only in-frame clones, not every one. The sample yields some 110,000 clones, 90% seen once. Trimming removed 5 bases from V and 5 bases from J; junction bases left unmatched: 4. Per the germline V gene, CDR1 is LGHNA and CDR2 is YSLEER. The CDR3 extends over 13 amino acids. Sequencing used CD4+ T cells from blood, obtained 12 months after liver transplant. The chain is built from TRBV4-3 and TRBJ2-3; 7 bases are shared with TRBD2. This TCR was sampled from a human patient who received a liver transplant. T cells may partly derive from the graft donor. The CDR3 coding sequence is TGCGCCAGCAGCTCGCGGGAGCGAGATACGCAGTATTTT. This translates into CASSSRERDTQYF.